Sequencing of this T cell receptor (beta chain) was carried out in a study of shared clonotypes between healthy human individuals (dated by TCRdb to 2020 to 2021). Turning to the overall study: Three men and two women, aged 18 to 49 years, made up the cohort. For each donor, three plates each were used for CD4 naive and CD4 memory, two plates were used for CD8 naive, and one plate was used for CD8 memory. To estimate repertoire size and how much clonotypes are shared between individuals, the study performed deep sequencing of blood TCR repertoires from a few healthy adults. To increase sequencing depth and limit assay-specific biases, TCR repertoire library preparation and sequencing were carried out by different laboratories using diverse techniques. Each donor's leukapheresis produced roughly between about 0.8 and 10 billion PBMCs. Here is what the overall study found, with its caveats: Sharing across a few donors was observed for about 4.8% of naive CD4, 3.5% of naive CD8, over 2% of memory CD4, and about 0.4% of memory CD8 clonotypes. Clonotypes shared by all four sorted-subset donors showed higher generation probabilities than non-shared clonotypes. Larger estimated clonotype richness was generally found for naive subsets than for memory subsets. Based on pairwise subsampling, the degree of clonotype sharing among donors was expected to be affected by sequencing depth. Sampling was restricted to blood, and TCR repertoires in tissues likely differ from the TCR repertoires found in blood. Even with the large sequencing depth, rarefaction of the sorted-subset datasets indicated that sequencing was incomplete. Because the study included only a small number of donors, the genetic and exposure-history diversity represented was limited.

The donors were healthy, HIV-negative adults who had no recently reported acute infections or vaccinations. All donors were Caucasian adults living in Nashville, Tennessee, USA. CD4+ T cells were enriched by magnetic negative selection, after which naive cells were positively selected on CD45RA and the negative fraction was taken as the memory subset. After blood collection by leukapheresis, PBMCs were isolated using Ficoll-Histopaque density gradient centrifugation and then cryopreserved in the vapor phase of liquid nitrogen. Purity and quantity of every magnetically sorted T cell population were checked by analytical flow cytometry. From each sorted fraction, genomic DNA was isolated and quantified by UV absorbance on a Nanodrop 2000c. Using the deep immunoSEQ assay, multiplex PCR amplified TCR CDR3 regions from genomic DNA. Extracted genomic DNA from each cell subset was spread evenly across all wells of several immunoSEQ 96-well plates, with each plate serving as a replicate. Each replicate PCR for sorted subsets received around 0.2 ug genomic DNA, equal to about 30,000 T cell genomes. The purified libraries were quantified using a Qubit 3.0 fluorometer, sized with a Bioanalyzer 2100, and then quantified again using the KAPA Library Quantification kit. Every immunoSEQ 96-well plate was sequenced on a separate single-read 150-cycle Illumina NextSeq 550 flow cell. The study's own analysis went as follows. Because the immunoSEQ output held only junctional sequences and lacked quality scores, the filtering could not match the filtering applied to full-length reads. Sequences were annotated with PyIR, a Python wrapper for IgBLAST v1.9, using IMGT germline references to assign V/J genes and CDR3. Reads were removed for weak V/J assignments (E-value above 1e-6), missing CDR3, stop codons, out-of-frame junctions, or ambiguous translated residues. V3J clonotypes were defined as sequences sharing an identical inferred V gene, J gene, and CDR3 amino acid sequence. The percentage overlap between two repertoires was calculated by dividing the number of shared unique clonotypes by the size of the smaller repertoire. Three approaches were used to assess repertoire richness: RTK rarefaction, the Chao1 estimator, and Recon v2.1 estimates of unobserved clonotypes. Generation probabilities were computed with OLGA for all TCRbeta clonotypes obtained by the gDNA method from four donors. TCRdb's version of the immuneACCESS table is confined to in-frame rearrangements and falls short of the full clone set. An unresolved V gene accounts for under half of the shortfall where checked; the remainder is of unknown origin. V, J and clone size were drawn from that table, and D and trimming were deduced from the DNA. This sample comprises around 2.5 million clones, approximately 93% of them detected only once. Approximately 0.36% of the sample belongs to the ten largest clones.

Germline trimming: 4 bases from V, 0 bases from J; junction bases outside gene matches: 1. From cysteine to phenylalanine, the CDR3 is 15 amino acids long. Solely the CDR3 DNA is kept, with 45 bases framed from the first base. CDR1 and CDR2, per the germline V gene (reference sequence), are LNHDA and SQIVND. As concerns this clone: Its cognate antigen has yet to be identified. No base-level quality is on record; no much larger clone is a single base apart. Other DNA sequences in this sample translate to the same CDR3.

The TCR originated in a man aged 18 to 29 in good health. Some clones in this sample may be carry-over from other donors' samples. Sequenced: naive CD4+ T cells from PBMCs. The cell subset or site label for this specimen denotes: CD45RA+ positively selected. Recombination connected TRBV19 to TRBJ2-1; TRBD2 agrees with 9 junctional bases. The DNA sequence is given as TGTGCCAGTAGTACGACTAGCGGCTCCTACAATGAGCAGTTCTTC. This is translated as CASSTTSGSYNEQFF.